Shown below are 13 T cell receptor beta chains from a single sample sequenced in a study of beta chain features in type 1 diabetes. The authors reverse transcribed all of the isolated RNA, so sequencing captured expressed TCRB transcripts. Sequencing was performed with immunoSEQ multiplex PCR; in TCRdb, only in-frame clones are kept and a portion is missing. The data show hundreds of thousands of clones, roughly a sixth seen once. Input material: naive CD4+ T cells from blood. Receptors originate from a man between 18 and 35 years old in good health.

The chain carries TRBV7-3 and TRBJ2-3; 13 nucleotides agree with TRBD2. CDR3 length: 12 residues. The germline V gene has CDR1 SGHTA and CDR2 FQGTGA. V lost 6 bases to trimming and J lost 14 bases; unmatched junction nucleotides: 5. This CDR3 is CASRETSGRLYF. The CDR3 DNA sequence: TGTGCCAGCAGGGAGACTAGCGGGAGGTTGTATTTT.

V gene TRBV18 combines with J gene TRBJ1-3, with D possibly TRBD1 on 6 matching bases. Per the germline V gene, CDR1 is KGHSH and CDR2 is LQKENI. The CDR3 length is 17 residues. V was trimmed by 5 bases and J by 10 bases, leaving 27 bases between them. CDR3: CASSNNAGGFMSATIYF. The CDR3 region has the DNA TGTGCCAGCTCAAACAATGCGGGGGGCTTTATGTCTGCGACCATATATTTT.

This clone was seen a handful of times. The chain employs TRBV27 and TRBJ2-2; 7 positions agree with TRBD1. Per germline, CDR1 MNHEY and CDR2 SMNVEV (reference sequence). J gave up 3 bases and V 4 bases, and 2 bases lay outside the gene matches. The CDR3 has 14 residues. Here the CDR3 reads CASSSQGYTGELFF. CDR3 bases: TGTGCCAGCAGTTCACAGGGGTACACCGGGGAGCTGTTTTTT.

This clone came up a few times. V and J are TRBV6-6 and TRBJ1-2; D is unresolved. The CDR3 runs to 13 residues. The germline CDR1 and CDR2 sequences are MNHNY and SVGAGI (reference sequence). V was clipped by 8 bases and J by 5 bases, with 15 bases between them. The CDR3 is CASRLEGGYGYTF. In DNA, the CDR3 is TGTGCCAGCCGCCTCGAGGGAGGGTATGGCTACACCTTC.

This clone was picked up a small number of times. J is TRBJ2-3 and V is TRBV28; tentative D call: TRBD2 (6 bases). CDR1 is MDHEN, CDR2 SYDVKM, per germline. V lost 6 bases to trimming and J lost 5 bases, with 15 bases between them. The CDR3 runs 14 residues. The CDR3 reads CASSLRDFRDTQYF. CDR3 sequence (DNA): TGTGCCAGCAGCCTCCGGGACTTTCGAGATACGCAGTATTTT.

This clone was observed a handful of times. The V gene is TRBV9, the J gene TRBJ2-6; 12 bases match TRBD2. The CDR3 is made up of 18 amino acids. V shed 4 bases and J 4 bases; nucleotides not matched to a gene: 9. Germline CDR1 is SGDLS and CDR2 is YYNGEE. CDR3 DNA: TGTGCCAGCAGCCCGCGGACTAGCGGGGCGAAAGGGGCCAACGTCCTGACTTTC. Amino acids: CASSPRTSGAKGANVLTF. The full variable domain, with the rest looked up from reference TRBV9 and TRBJ2-6, is DSGVTQTPKHLITATGQRVTLRCSPRSGDLSVYWYQQSLDQGLQFLIQYYNGEERAKGNILERFSAQQFPDLHSELNLSSLELGDSALYFCASSPRTSGAKGANVLTFGAGSRLTVL.

The chain joins TRBV14 to TRBJ2-2; D gene unclear. CDR1 is SGHDN, CDR2 FVKESK, per germline. Trimming took 1 base from V and 6 from J, leaving 3 bases between them. CDR3 size: 12 residues. CDR3 protein: CASSQVSGELFF. The CDR3 bases are TGTGCCAGCAGCCAAGTATCCGGGGAGCTGTTTTTT.

There are a few counts of this clone. The V and J genes are TRBV14 and TRBJ2-7, with D possibly matching TRBD2 (5 bases). Germline V gene sequence: CDR1 SGHDN, CDR2 FVKESK. The CDR3 spans 16 residues. V lost 1 base and J lost 3, with 16 bases in between. The CDR3, as DNA: TGTGCCAGCAGCCAAGGGTCGGGAAGGGATAACTACGAGCAGTACTTC. Translation: CASSQGSGRDNYEQYF.

The rearrangement joins TRBV9 to TRBJ2-2; D uncertain. Germline-derived CDR1 and CDR2 are SGDLS and YYNGEE. The CDR3 has 13 residues. The V end lost 4 bases, the J end lost 2 bases, and 6 bases lay between the germline ends. For the CDR3, the DNA is TGTGCCAGCAGCCCCCATAACACCGGGGAGCTGTTTTTT. It specifies CASSPHNTGELFF.

The V gene is TRBV4-1, the J gene TRBJ2-5; the D gene could be TRBD1 or TRBD2 (5 bases each). The germline V and J ends were trimmed by 5 bases and 0 bases, with 13 bases remaining between them. This CDR3 is 15 amino acids long. Per germline, CDR1 MGHRA and CDR2 YSYEKL. The CDR3 bases are TGCGCCAGCAGCTCGCCGGGACGCAACCAAGAGACCCAGTACTTC. This translates into CASSSPGRNQETQYF.

The V call is TRBV29-1, the J call TRBJ2-7, with a weak D call TRBD1 (5 bases). The CDR3 covers 13 residues. The germline V gene encodes CDR1 SQVTM and CDR2 ANQGSEA. V was pared by 2 bases and J by 7 bases, with 15 bases between. This CDR3 is CSVEWGLLREQYF. CDR3 bases: TGCAGCGTTGAATGGGGCTTGTTGAGAGAGCAGTACTTC.

The J gene is TRBJ2-7, the V gene TRBV5-1, with a weak D call TRBD2 (6 bases). V was trimmed by 2 bases and J by 5 bases, leaving 8 bases between them. Germline-derived CDR1 and CDR2 are SGHRS and YFSETQ. The CDR3 runs 12 residues. The CDR3 DNA reads TGCGCCAGCAGCTTAGGGAGGCACGAGCAGTACTTC. Translated, it gives CASSLGRHEQYF.

The chain employs TRBV6-5 and TRBJ2-7, with 7 bases lining up with TRBD2. There are 15 residues in the CDR3. Germline V gives CDR1 MNHEY, CDR2 SVGAGI. V trimming: 6 bases; J trimming: 2 bases; junction bases outside the gene matches: 10. The chain's CDR3 is CASRQPGGDAYEQYF. The CDR3 bases are TGTGCCAGCAGGCAACCTGGGGGGGACGCCTACGAGCAGTACTTC.